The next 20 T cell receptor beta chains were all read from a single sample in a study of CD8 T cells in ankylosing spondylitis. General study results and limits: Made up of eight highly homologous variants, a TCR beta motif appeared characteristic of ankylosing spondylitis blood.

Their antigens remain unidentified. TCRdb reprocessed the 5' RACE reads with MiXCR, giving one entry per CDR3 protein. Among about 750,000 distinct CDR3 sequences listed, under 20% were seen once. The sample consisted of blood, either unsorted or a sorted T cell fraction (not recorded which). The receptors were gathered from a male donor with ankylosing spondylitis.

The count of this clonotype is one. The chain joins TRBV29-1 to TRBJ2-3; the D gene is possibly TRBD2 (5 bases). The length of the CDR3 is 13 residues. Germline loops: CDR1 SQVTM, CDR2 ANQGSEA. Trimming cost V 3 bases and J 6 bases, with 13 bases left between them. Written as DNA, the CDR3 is TGCAGCGTTGAGAGGGATGGGCCGGATACGCAGTATTTT. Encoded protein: CSVERDGPDTQYF.

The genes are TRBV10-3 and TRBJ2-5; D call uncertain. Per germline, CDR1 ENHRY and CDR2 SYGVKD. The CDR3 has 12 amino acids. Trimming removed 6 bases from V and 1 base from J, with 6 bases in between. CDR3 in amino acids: CAIRSSQETQYF. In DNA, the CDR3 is TGTGCCATCAGGAGTTCCCAAGAGACCCAGTACTTC.

The DNA for the CDR3 is TGCAGCGTTGCAGGTAGTTTACTAGCCAAAAACATTCAGTACTTC. Its protein is CSVAGSLLAKNIQYF. The chain employs TRBV29-1 and TRBJ2-4; D remains ambiguous. This CDR3 is built from 15 residues. V was clipped by 4 bases and J by 0 bases, with 13 bases between them. Germline assignment: CDR1 SQVTM and CDR2 ANQGSEA.

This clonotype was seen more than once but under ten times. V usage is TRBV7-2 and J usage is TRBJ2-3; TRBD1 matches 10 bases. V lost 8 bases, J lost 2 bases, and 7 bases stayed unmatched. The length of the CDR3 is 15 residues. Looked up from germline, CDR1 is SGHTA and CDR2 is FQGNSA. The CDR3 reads CASGRQGAPTDTQYF. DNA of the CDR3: TGTGCCAGCGGGAGACAGGGGGCGCCCACAGATACGCAGTATTTT.

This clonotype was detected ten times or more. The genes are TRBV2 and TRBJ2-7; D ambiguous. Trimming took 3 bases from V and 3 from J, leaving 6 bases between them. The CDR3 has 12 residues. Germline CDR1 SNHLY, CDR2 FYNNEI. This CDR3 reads CASSDVFYEQYF. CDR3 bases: TGTGCCAGCAGTGATGTCTTCTACGAGCAGTACTTC.

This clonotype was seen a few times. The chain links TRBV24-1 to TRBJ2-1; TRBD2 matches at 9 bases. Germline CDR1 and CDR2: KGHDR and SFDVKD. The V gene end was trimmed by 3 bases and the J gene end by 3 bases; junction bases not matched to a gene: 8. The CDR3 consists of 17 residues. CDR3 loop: CATSDASTSGRYNEQFF. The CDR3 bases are TGTGCCACCAGTGATGCCTCAACTAGCGGGCGCTACAATGAGCAGTTCTTC.

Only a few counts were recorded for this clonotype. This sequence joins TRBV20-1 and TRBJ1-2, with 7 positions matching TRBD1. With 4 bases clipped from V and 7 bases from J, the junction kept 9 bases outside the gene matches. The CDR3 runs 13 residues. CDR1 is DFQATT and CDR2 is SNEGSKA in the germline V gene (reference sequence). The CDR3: CSATIDREIGYTF. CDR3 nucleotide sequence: TGCAGTGCTACAATAGACAGGGAGATTGGCTACACCTTC.

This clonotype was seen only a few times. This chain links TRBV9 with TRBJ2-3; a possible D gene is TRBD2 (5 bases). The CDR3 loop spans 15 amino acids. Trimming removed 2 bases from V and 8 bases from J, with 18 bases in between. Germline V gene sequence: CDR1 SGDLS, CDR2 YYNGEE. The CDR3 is CASSVSGSPGFTQYF. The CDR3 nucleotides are TGTGCCAGCAGCGTCAGTGGGTCCCCGGGGTTTACGCAGTATTTT.

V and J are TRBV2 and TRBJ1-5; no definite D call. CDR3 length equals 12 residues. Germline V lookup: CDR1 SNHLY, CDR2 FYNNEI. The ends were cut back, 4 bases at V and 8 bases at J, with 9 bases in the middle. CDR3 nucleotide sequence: TGTGCCAGCAGTGTGGGGTTCGAGCCCCAGCATTTT. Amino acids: CASSVGFEPQHF.

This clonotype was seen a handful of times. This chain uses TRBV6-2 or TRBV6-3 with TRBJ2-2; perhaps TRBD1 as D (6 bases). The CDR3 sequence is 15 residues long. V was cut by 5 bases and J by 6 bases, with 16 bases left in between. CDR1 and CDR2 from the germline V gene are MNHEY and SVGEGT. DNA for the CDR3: TGTGCCAGCAGTGACCGCAGGGGAAGGGCCGGGGAGCTGTTTTTT. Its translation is CASSDRRGRAGELFF.

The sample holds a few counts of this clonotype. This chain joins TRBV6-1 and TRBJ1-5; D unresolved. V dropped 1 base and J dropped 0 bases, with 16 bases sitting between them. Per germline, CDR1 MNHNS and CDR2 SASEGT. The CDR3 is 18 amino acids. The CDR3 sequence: CASSEVPWGGYSNQPQHF. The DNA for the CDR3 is TGTGCCAGCAGTGAAGTCCCATGGGGTGGATATAGCAATCAGCCCCAGCATTTT.

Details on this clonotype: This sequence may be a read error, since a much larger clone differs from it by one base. The CDR3 protein is CASSPTGLTEAFF. The CDR3 DNA reads TGTGCCAGCAGCCCGACAGGGCTCACTGAAGCTTTCTTT. This chain connects TRBV9 to TRBJ1-1; 7 positions agree with TRBD1. The CDR3 is 13 amino acids. Per the germline V gene, CDR1 is SGDLS and CDR2 is YYNGEE. V trimming: 4 bases; J trimming: 4 bases; junction bases outside the gene matches: 4.

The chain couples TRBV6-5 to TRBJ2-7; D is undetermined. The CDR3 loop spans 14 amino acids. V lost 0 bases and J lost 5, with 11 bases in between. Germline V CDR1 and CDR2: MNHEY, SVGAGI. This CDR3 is CASSYSLGINEQYF. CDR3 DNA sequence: TGTGCCAGCAGTTACTCGCTAGGAATCAACGAGCAGTACTTC.

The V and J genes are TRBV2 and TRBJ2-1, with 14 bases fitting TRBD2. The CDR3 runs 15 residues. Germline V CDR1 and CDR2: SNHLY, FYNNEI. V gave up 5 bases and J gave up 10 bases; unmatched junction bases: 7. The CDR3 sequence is CASSRLAGGPGEQFF. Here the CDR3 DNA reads TGTGCCAGCAGTCGACTAGCGGGAGGGCCGGGAGAGCAGTTCTTC.

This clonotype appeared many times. As DNA, the CDR3 is TGTGCCAGCAGTCCTGGCGGAACCTCCTACAATGAGCAGTTCTTC. This codes for CASSPGGTSYNEQFF. The genes are TRBV12-3 or TRBV12-4 and TRBJ2-1; no definite D call. Trimming stripped 5 bases from V and 0 bases from J, with 11 bases between. There are 15 residues in the CDR3.

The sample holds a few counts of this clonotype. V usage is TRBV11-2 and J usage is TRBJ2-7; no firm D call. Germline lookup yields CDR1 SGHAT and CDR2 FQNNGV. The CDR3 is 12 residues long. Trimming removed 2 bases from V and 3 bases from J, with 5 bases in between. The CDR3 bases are TGTGCCAGCAGCTTAATCGTCTACGAGCAGTACTTC. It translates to CASSLIVYEQYF.

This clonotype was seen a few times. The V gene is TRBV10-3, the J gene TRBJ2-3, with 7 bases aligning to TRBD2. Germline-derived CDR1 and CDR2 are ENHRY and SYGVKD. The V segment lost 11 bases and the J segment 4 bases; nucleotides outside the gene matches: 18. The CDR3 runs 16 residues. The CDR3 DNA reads TGTGCCCTAAGACCAACCGGGACTAAGGGCGCAGATACGCAGTATTTT. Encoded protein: CALRPTGTKGADTQYF.

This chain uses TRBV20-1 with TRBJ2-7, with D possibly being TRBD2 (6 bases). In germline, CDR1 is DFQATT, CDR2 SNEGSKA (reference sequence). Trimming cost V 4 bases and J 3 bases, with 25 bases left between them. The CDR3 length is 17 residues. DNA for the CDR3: TGCAGTGCTAATAGACTTTCGGGACTGAGTCGGGGCTACGAGCAGTACTTC. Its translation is CSANRLSGLSRGYEQYF.

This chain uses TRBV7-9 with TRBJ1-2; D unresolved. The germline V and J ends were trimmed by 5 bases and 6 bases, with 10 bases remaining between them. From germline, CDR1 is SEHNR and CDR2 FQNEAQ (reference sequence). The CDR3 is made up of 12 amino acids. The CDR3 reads CASSQGPNGYTF. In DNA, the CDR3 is TGTGCCAGCAGCCAAGGACCTAATGGCTACACCTTC.

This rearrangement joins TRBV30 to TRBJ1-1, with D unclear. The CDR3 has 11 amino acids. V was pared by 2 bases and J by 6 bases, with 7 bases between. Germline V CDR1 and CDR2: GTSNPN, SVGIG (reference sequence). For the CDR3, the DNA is TGTGCCTGGAGTACGGCCTCTGAAGCTTTCTTT. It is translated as CAWSTASEAFF.